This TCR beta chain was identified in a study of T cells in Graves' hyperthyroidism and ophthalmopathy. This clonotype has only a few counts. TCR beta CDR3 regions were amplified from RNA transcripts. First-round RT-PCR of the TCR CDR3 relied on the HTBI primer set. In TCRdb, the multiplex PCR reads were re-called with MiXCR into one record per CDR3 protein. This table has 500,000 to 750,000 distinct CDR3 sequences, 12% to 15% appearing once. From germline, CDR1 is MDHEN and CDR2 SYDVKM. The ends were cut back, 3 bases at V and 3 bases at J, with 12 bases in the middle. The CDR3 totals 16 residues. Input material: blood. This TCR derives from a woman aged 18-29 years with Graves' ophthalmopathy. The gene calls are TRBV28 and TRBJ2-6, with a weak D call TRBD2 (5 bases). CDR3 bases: TGTGCCAGCAGTTTTTCCCCCGGGGTTGGGGCCAACGTCCTGACTTTC. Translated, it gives CASSFSPGVGANVLTF.